The clone carrying this TCR beta chain turned up a few times. Its specificity is not known. The germline gene is not matched at one end of the junction; a read error may be the cause. A second about 7 to 11 cycle PCR used barcoded and J-beta primers. TCRdb fed the 5' RACE reads into MiXCR, producing one record per CDR3 protein. The sample carries hundreds of thousands of distinct CDR3 sequences, around 20% recorded once. This sample is part of a study of blood T cells in healthy people across ages. General study findings and limits: Lack of knowledge of donor CMV status possibly confounded expanded clonotype changes.

The TCR was taken from a man in his 70s in good health. The sequenced sample consisted of blood.

CDR3 in DNA: TGTGCCAGCAGCTTCGGCAGGTCCTTCGAGCAGTACTTC. This sequence encodes CASSFGRSFEQYF. The rearrangement uses TRBV7-9 and TRBJ2-7, with D unresolved. Per the germline V gene, CDR1 is SEHNR and CDR2 is FQNEAQ (reference sequence). The CDR3 loop spans 13 amino acids. Complete variable domain (other parts from reference TRBV7-9 and TRBJ2-7): DTGVSQNPRHKITKRGQNVTFRCDPISEHNRLYWYRQTLGQGPEFLTYFQNEAQLEKSRLLSDRFSAERPKGSFSTLEIQRTEQGDSAMYLCASSFGRSFEQYFGPGTRLTVT.